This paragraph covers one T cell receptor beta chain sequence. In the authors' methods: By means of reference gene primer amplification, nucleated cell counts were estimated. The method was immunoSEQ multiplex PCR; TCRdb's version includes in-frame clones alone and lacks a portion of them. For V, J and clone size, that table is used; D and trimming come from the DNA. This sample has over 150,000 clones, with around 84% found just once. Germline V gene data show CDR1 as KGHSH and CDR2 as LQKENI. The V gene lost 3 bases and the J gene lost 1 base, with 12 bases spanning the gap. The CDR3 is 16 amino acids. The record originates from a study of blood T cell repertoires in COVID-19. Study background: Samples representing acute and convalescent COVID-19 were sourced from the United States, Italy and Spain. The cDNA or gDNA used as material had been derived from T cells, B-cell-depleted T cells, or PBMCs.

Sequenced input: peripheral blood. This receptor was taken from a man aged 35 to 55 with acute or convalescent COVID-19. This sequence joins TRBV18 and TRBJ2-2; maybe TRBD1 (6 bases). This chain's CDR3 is CASSPLGQLNTGELFF. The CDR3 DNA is TGTGCCAGCTCACCGCTGGGACAATTGAACACCGGGGAGCTGTTTTTT. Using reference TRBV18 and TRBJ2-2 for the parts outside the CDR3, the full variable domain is NAGVMQNPRHLVRRRGQEARLRCSPMKGHSHVYWYRQLPEEGLKFMVYLQKENIIDESGMPKERFSAEFPKEGPSILRIQQVVRGDSAAYFCASSPLGQLNTGELFFGEGSRLTVL.